This T cell receptor (beta chain) is drawn from a study of blood T cell repertoires in COVID-19. Background on the study: PBMCs, B-cell-depleted T cells, or T cells provided the cDNA or gDNA that made up the material.

As handled by the study authors: Amplification of reference gene primers was used by the study to estimate nucleated cell counts. Measured with immunoSEQ multiplex PCR; TCRdb has only the in-frame clones, and not every one. The D gene and trimming were derived from the DNA, and the V and J assignments and clone size from that table. The sample comprises around 100,000 clones, about 86% of which are singletons, and approximately 1.8% rests with the top ten. Germline V gives CDR1 MNHEY, CDR2 SVGAGI. Trimming removed 8 bases from V and 3 bases from J, with 10 bases in between. CDR3 length equals 12 residues.

The specimen was peripheral blood. The chain joins TRBV6-5 to TRBJ1-2; D is ambiguous. The receptor's source is a man older than 75 with acute or convalescent COVID-19. The CDR3 region has the DNA TGTGCCAGCGAGGCCAGAGACTATGGCTACACCTTC. This gives the protein CASEARDYGYTF.